These 20 T cell receptor beta chains share one sample of origin, sequenced in a study of blood T cell repertoires in COVID-19. Libraries were prepared by immunoSEQ multiplex PCR; TCRdb keeps only in-frame clonotypes and omits some of them. The sample holds about 300,000 clones; 65% to 85% are singletons and the top ten take roughly 1.3%. The sequencing input was peripheral blood. All receptors derive from a woman aged 45 to 65 with acute or convalescent COVID-19.

This chain uses TRBV9 with TRBJ2-1; weak D call: TRBD2 (6 bases). With 4 bases removed from V and 15 bases from J, the gap between germline ends came to 17 bases. The CDR3 is 12 residues long. The germline V gene has CDR1 SGDLS and CDR2 YYNGEE. CDR3 in DNA: TGTGCCAGCAGCCCCGCGGGGACCGAGGGGTTCTTC. It is translated as CASSPAGTEGFF. Variable domain in full (rest from reference TRBV9 and TRBJ2-1): DSGVTQTPKHLITATGQRVTLRCSPRSGDLSVYWYQQSLDQGLQFLIQYYNGEERAKGNILERFSAQQFPDLHSELNLSSLELGDSALYFCASSPAGTEGFFGPGTRLTVL.

V is TRBV30 and J is TRBJ1-5, with TRBD1 as a possible D gene (5 bases). This CDR3 region has 14 residues. The V gene's germline CDR1 is GTSNPN and CDR2 SVGIG (reference sequence). The ends were cut back, 5 bases at V and 7 bases at J, with 18 bases in the middle. CDR3 in amino acids: CAWGIRGGYQPQHF. The CDR3 DNA follows: TGTGCCTGGGGGATACGGGGGGGGTACCAGCCCCAGCATTTT.

The gene calls are TRBV4-3 and TRBJ1-3, with a tentative D call TRBD1 (5 bases). V shed 0 bases and J shed 0 bases, with 12 bases lying between them. The CDR3 spans 17 residues. The V gene's germline CDR1 is LGHNA and CDR2 YSLEER. The CDR3 DNA reads as TGCGCCAGCAGCCAAGATCCCGACAGCAGCTCTGGAAACACCATATATTTT. Its translation is CASSQDPDSSSGNTIYF.

The rearrangement links TRBV28 to TRBJ1-2; 7 bases are a match to TRBD1. The CDR3 consists of 13 residues. CDR1 is MDHEN, CDR2 SYDVKM, per germline. After removal of 5 bases from V and 2 bases from J, the junction contained 2 bases not matched to a gene. The CDR3 here is CASSQTGNYGYTF. The CDR3 nucleotides are TGTGCCAGCAGTCAGACAGGGAACTATGGCTACACCTTC.

The chain couples TRBV5-6 to TRBJ1-1; D possibly corresponds to TRBD1 (6 bases). The V gene's germline CDR1 is SGHDT and CDR2 YYEEEE. Trimming pared 0 bases from V and 0 bases from J, leaving 12 bases between. The CDR3 loop spans 16 amino acids. The chain's CDR3 is CASSLVGAVMNTEAFF. The CDR3 coding sequence is TGTGCCAGCAGCTTGGTGGGGGCCGTAATGAACACTGAAGCTTTCTTT.

This clone occurred once. The chain links TRBV5-1 to TRBJ2-3; D is unclear. CDR3 size: 15 residues. Trimming left V 0 bases short and J 1 base short, with 9 bases between. Germline V gene lookup returns CDR1 SGHRS and CDR2 YFSETQ. CDR3 DNA sequence: TGCGCCAGCAGCTTGGCTGGCGGCGGCACAGATACGCAGTATTTT. Protein: CASSLAGGGTDTQYF.

The chain is built from TRBV27 and TRBJ2-3; TRBD2 might be the D (6 bases). CDR1 and CDR2 (germline): MNHEY, SMNVEV (reference sequence). Trimming stripped 7 bases from V and 4 bases from J, with 15 bases between. The CDR3 is 14 residues long. The CDR3 sequence is CASNPGVSADTQYF. CDR3 nucleotide sequence: TGTGCCAGCAATCCGGGAGTCTCAGCAGATACGCAGTATTTT.

This chain links TRBV19 with TRBJ1-4; a weak D match, TRBD1 (5 bases). This CDR3 comprises 12 residues. Germline values: CDR1 LNHDA, CDR2 SQIVND (reference sequence). Trimming pared 9 bases from V and 5 bases from J, leaving 10 bases between. CDR3 protein: CASQGGNEKLFF. The CDR3 nucleotides read TGTGCCAGCCAGGGAGGAAATGAAAAACTGTTTTTT. The entire variable domain, with the rest obtained from reference TRBV19 and TRBJ1-4, is as follows: DGGITQSPKYLFRKEGQNVTLSCEQNLNHDAMYWYRQDPGQGLRLIYYSQIVNDFQKGDIAEGYSVSREKKESFPLTVTSAQKNPTAFYLCASQGGNEKLFFGSGTQLSVL.

The genes are TRBV5-1 and TRBJ1-6, with 7 positions matching TRBD1. From germline, CDR1 is SGHRS and CDR2 YFSETQ. The CDR3 runs 15 residues. V was clipped by 5 bases and J by 5 bases; unmatched bases: 7. The CDR3 nucleotides are TGCGCCAGCAGAACTGGGACAGAGAATAATTCACCCCTCCACTTT. This gives the protein CASRTGTENNSPLHF.

V is TRBV2 and J is TRBJ2-1; 8 bases line up with TRBD2. The CDR3 extends over 14 amino acids. After removal of 7 bases from V and 3 bases from J, the junction contained 5 bases not matched to a gene. Per germline, CDR1 SNHLY and CDR2 FYNNEI. CDR3 region: CASKAAGVYNEQFF. In DNA, the CDR3 is TGTGCCAGCAAGGCAGCGGGAGTCTACAATGAGCAGTTCTTC.

The V gene is TRBV19, the J gene TRBJ1-2; D gene ambiguous. CDR1 is LNHDA, CDR2 SQIVND, per germline (reference sequence). The CDR3 covers 13 residues. Trimming left V 3 bases short and J 4 bases short, with 9 bases between. The CDR3 sequence is CASSIQYSYGYTF. CDR3 nucleotide sequence: TGTGCCAGTAGTATCCAGTACAGCTATGGCTACACCTTC.

The chain recombines TRBV9 with TRBJ2-5; weak D call: TRBD2 (5 bases). Germline V lookup: CDR1 SGDLS, CDR2 YYNGEE. The CDR3 spans 13 residues. Trimming pared 2 bases from V and 5 bases from J, leaving 10 bases between. The CDR3 region is CASSVGGLETQYF. The CDR3 DNA is TGTGCCAGCAGCGTTGGCGGGCTCGAGACCCAGTACTTC.

The chain is built from TRBV12-3 or TRBV12-4 and TRBJ2-3, with TRBD2 matching 9 bases. The trim removed 5 bases at V and 10 bases at J, leaving 1 base unmatched. The CDR3 runs to 11 residues. CDR3: CASSRTSAQYF. The CDR3 coding sequence is TGTGCCAGCAGTCGGACTAGCGCGCAGTATTTT.

V gene TRBV28 combines with J gene TRBJ2-1; 10 bases map to TRBD2. Looked up from germline, CDR1 is MDHEN and CDR2 is SYDVKM. This CDR3 has 17 residues. J gave up 2 bases and V 5 bases, and 9 bases lay outside the gene matches. The chain's CDR3 is CASSPNQGLAAYNEQFF. As DNA, the CDR3 is TGTGCCAGCAGTCCGAATCAAGGACTAGCGGCCTACAATGAGCAGTTCTTC.

V usage is TRBV19 and J usage is TRBJ1-1; 7 nucleotides line up with TRBD1. CDR3 length: 13 residues. The V and J ends lost 5 bases and 5 bases, in that order; junction bases with no gene match: 5. Germline assignment: CDR1 LNHDA and CDR2 SQIVND (reference sequence). The CDR3 nucleotides read TGTGCCAGTAGTTCAACAGGGGTTACTGAAGCTTTCTTT. Translation: CASSSTGVTEAFF. Variable domain in full (rest from reference TRBV19 and TRBJ1-1): DGGITQSPKYLFRKEGQNVTLSCEQNLNHDAMYWYRQDPGQGLRLIYYSQIVNDFQKGDIAEGYSVSREKKESFPLTVTSAQKNPTAFYLCASSSTGVTEAFFGQGTRLTVV.

The gene calls are TRBV5-4 and TRBJ1-2; 9 positions match TRBD1. After removal of 1 base from V and 6 bases from J, the junction contained 7 bases not matched to a gene. This CDR3 is 15 amino acids long. Germline CDR1 is SGHNT and CDR2 is YYREEE (reference sequence). For the CDR3, the DNA is TGTGCCAGCAGCTTGAGGGGTACAGGGGGCCATGGCTACACCTTC. It specifies CASSLRGTGGHGYTF.

This rearrangement joins TRBV7-8 to TRBJ1-5; D is uncertain. The CDR3 totals 19 residues. The germline V and J ends were trimmed by 3 bases and 3 bases, with 24 bases remaining between them. CDR1 is SGHVS, CDR2 FQNEAQ, per germline. The CDR3 loop is CASSFLHAGSPDDNQPQHF. CDR3 DNA sequence: TGTGCCAGCAGCTTCCTGCACGCCGGGTCCCCCGACGACAATCAGCCCCAGCATTTT.

The rearrangement uses TRBV7-9 and TRBJ1-1; a weak D match, TRBD1 (5 bases). With 5 bases removed from V and 0 bases from J, the gap between germline ends came to 10 bases. Germline loops: CDR1 SEHNR, CDR2 FQNEAQ (reference sequence). This CDR3 has 14 amino acids. CDR3 nucleotides: TGTGCCAGCAGCCCGGGGGTTATGAACACTGAAGCTTTCTTT. This gives the protein CASSPGVMNTEAFF.

The count of this clone is one. V is TRBV2 and J is TRBJ1-6, with TRBD1 identical over 8 bases. J gave up 12 bases and V 7 bases, and 8 bases lay outside the gene matches. The CDR3 contains 13 residues. In germline, CDR1 is SNHLY, CDR2 FYNNEI. The CDR3 region is CASNGQGAQPLHF. As DNA, the CDR3 is TGTGCCAGCAATGGACAGGGCGCTCAACCCCTCCACTTT.

As regards this clone: Other nucleotide sequences in the sample specify the same CDR3. The chain combines TRBV25-1 with TRBJ1-5; D is possibly TRBD1 (5 bases). Germline values: CDR1 MGHDK, CDR2 SYGVNS. This CDR3 is built from 16 residues. With 4 bases removed from V and 0 bases from J, the gap between germline ends came to 13 bases. The CDR3 reads CASSALGADSNQPQHF. The CDR3 bases are TGTGCCAGCAGTGCCTTAGGGGCAGATAGCAATCAGCCCCAGCATTTT.